This TCR beta chain was recovered during a study of shared clonotypes between healthy human individuals. Germline CDR1 MNHEY, CDR2 SVGAGI. The V and J ends lost 6 bases and 7 bases, in that order; junction bases with no gene match: 11. The CDR3 has 14 residues. Donors comprised healthy HIV-negative adults lacking recent acute infections or vaccinations. The study drew all its donors from Caucasian adults living in Nashville, Tennessee. The sequencing of unsorted PBMC DNA took place on ten immunoSEQ deep assay plates. Authors' processing steps: Junction-only sequences without quality scores came from ImmunoSEQ, so filtering differed. Assay: immunoSEQ multiplex PCR; the TCRdb copy retains only in-frame clones and omits some. V and J calls and clone size come straight from that table; D and trimming were deduced from the DNA. The repertoire includes about 480,000 clones, 75% to 80% of them detected once, and 12% sits in the top ten.

The TCR was taken from a woman aged 40-49 years in good health. Some clones in this sample may be carry-over from other donors' samples. V is TRBV6-5 and J is TRBJ2-5; 7 bases fit TRBD1. The material sequenced was PBMCs. CDR3 sequence (DNA): TGTGCCAGCAGCCGTGGACAGGCCTCAGGGACCCAGTACTTC. This codes for CASSRGQASGTQYF.